This T cell receptor beta chain was captured in a study of T cell repertoires in cytomegalovirus infection. As for the study in general: The public TCR beta signatures pointed to both CMV infection and matching HLA type. General study points: The response measured ex vivo was dominated by TCR beta clonotypes (HLA-C-restricted and CMV-specific). Identification of carriers of CMV plus the relevant HLA was performed using cumulative public TCR beta family frequency.

This CDR3 is built from 16 residues. CDR1 is KGHDR and CDR2 is SFDVKD in the germline V gene. V gave up 4 bases and J gave up 0 bases, with 13 bases separating them. TCRdb processed the reads anew with MiXCR; each CDR3 protein has one entry. The repertoire consists of some 150,000 distinct CDR3 sequences, with about a quarter occurring once and the leading ten covering approximately 9.9%. This clonotype was observed a few times. Its antigen is unknown. Source material: PBMCs. This TCR derives from a human donor in good health (CMV status not recorded). Some clones in this sample may be carry-over from other donors' samples. The chain has TRBV24-1 and TRBJ2-3; D is ambiguous. CDR3 region: CATSDPGVTSTDTQYF. The CDR3 DNA is TGTGCCACCAGTGACCCCGGAGTAACTAGCACAGATACGCAGTATTTT.